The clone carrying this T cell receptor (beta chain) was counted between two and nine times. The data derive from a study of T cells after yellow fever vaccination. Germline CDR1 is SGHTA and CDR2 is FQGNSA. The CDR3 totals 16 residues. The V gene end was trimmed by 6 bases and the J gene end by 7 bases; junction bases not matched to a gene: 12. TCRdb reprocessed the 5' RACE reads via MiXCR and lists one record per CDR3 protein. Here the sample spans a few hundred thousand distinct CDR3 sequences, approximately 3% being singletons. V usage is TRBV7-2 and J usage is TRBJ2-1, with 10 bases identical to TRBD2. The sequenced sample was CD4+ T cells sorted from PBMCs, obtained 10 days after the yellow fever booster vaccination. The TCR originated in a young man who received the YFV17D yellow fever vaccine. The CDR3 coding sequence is TGTGCCAGCAGGAGCGGGGGGGCGGGTAATAGGAATGAGCAGTTCTTC. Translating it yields CASRSGGAGNRNEQFF.